The rows below give T cell receptor beta chains drawn from one sample of a study of blood T cell repertoires in COVID-19. Sequencing used immunoSEQ multiplex PCR; TCRdb keeps in-frame clones, though not all of them. The sample carries about 53,000 clones, roughly 90% recorded once. Material for sequencing was peripheral blood. Source of these receptors: a man at least 80 years old with acute or convalescent COVID-19. Both conserved end residues are part of each CDR3. D genes are given only for firm matches. Clone sizes are given selectively: once, few, many, or a class where the clone is expanded.

j_gene	d_gene	abundance	v_gene	CDR3aa	CDR3nt
TRBJ2-7	TRBD2	-	TRBV18	CASSPSGGAYEQYF	TGTGCCAGCTCACCCTCGGGAGGGGCCTACGAGCAGTACTTC
TRBJ1-2	-	-	TRBV4-2	CASSQEGGSNYGYTF	TGTGCCAGCAGCCAAGAGGGGGGGAGCAACTATGGCTACACCTTC
TRBJ2-1	TRBD1	-	TRBV5-8	CASSWPGQVGNEQFF	TGTGCCAGCAGCTGGCCGGGACAGGTGGGCAATGAGCAGTTCTTC
TRBJ1-1	-	-	TRBV27	CASSLSRLPTEAFF	TGTGCCAGCAGTTTATCGAGGTTACCGACTGAAGCTTTCTTT
TRBJ2-7	TRBD1	-	TRBV5-4	CASSLVTGGSDEQYF	TGTGCCAGCAGCTTGGTTACAGGGGGTTCGGACGAGCAGTACTTC
TRBJ2-7	-	once	TRBV21-1	CASSKEGLAGGLREQYF	TGTGCCAGCAGCAAAGAGGGGCTAGCGGGGGGCCTCCGGGAGCAGTACTTC
TRBJ2-2	-	-	TRBV11-2	CASSFTGGVATGELFF	TGTGCCAGCAGCTTTACAGGCGGGGTGGCCACCGGGGAGCTGTTTTTT
TRBJ2-1	-	-	TRBV3-1/TRBV3-2	CASSLRMSSYNEQFF	TGTGCCAGCAGCCTCAGGATGAGCTCCTACAATGAGCAGTTCTTC
TRBJ2-2	-	-	TRBV30	CAWNGMNTGELFF	TGTGCCTGGAACGGGATGAACACCGGGGAGCTGTTTTTT
TRBJ1-3	-	-	TRBV11-3	CASSLEENSGNTIYF	TGTGCCAGCAGCTTAGAAGAGAACTCTGGAAACACCATATATTTT
TRBJ2-1	TRBD2	few	TRBV20-1	CSASPPSRGGFDNEQFF	TGCAGTGCTAGTCCCCCTTCGCGGGGGGGATTCGACAATGAGCAGTTCTTC
TRBJ2-3	TRBD1	-	TRBV7-2	CASSLGTGDTDTQYF	TGTGCCAGCAGCCTAGGGACAGGAGACACAGATACGCAGTATTTT
TRBJ2-1	-	-	TRBV4-1	CASSQDLRGYYNEQFF	TGCGCCAGCAGCCAAGATCTTCGGGGATACTACAATGAGCAGTTCTTC
TRBJ2-2	TRBD2	-	TRBV9	CASSALAGVNTGELFF	TGTGCCAGCAGCGCCTTAGCGGGGGTAAACACCGGGGAGCTGTTTTTT
TRBJ2-6	TRBD2	-	TRBV4-1	CASSQPGGSGANVLTF	TGCGCCAGCAGCCAACCGGGAGGCTCTGGGGCCAACGTCCTGACTTTC
TRBJ1-5	-	-	TRBV3-1/TRBV3-2	CASSQGGNSNQPQHF	TGTGCCAGCAGCCAAGGCGGAAATAGCAATCAGCCCCAGCATTTT
TRBJ2-4	TRBD1	-	TRBV5-1	CASSLGTGVEAKNIQYF	TGCGCCAGCAGCTTGGGGACAGGGGTGGAAGCCAAAAACATTCAGTACTTC
TRBJ1-6	TRBD1	-	TRBV11-2	CASSKTTGASSPLHF	TGTGCCAGCAGCAAGACCACAGGGGCGAGTTCACCCCTCCACTTT
TRBJ1-4	-	-	TRBV4-3	CASSQQTGINEKLFF	TGCGCCAGCAGCCAACAAACAGGGATTAATGAAAAACTGTTTTTT
TRBJ1-1	-	-	TRBV27	CASSSRLPNTEAFF	TGTGCCAGCAGCTCCCGGTTGCCGAACACTGAAGCTTTCTTT
TRBJ1-3	TRBD1	few	TRBV14	CASSLRDRRNTIYF	TGTGCCAGCAGCCTCCGGGACAGGAGAAACACCATATATTTT
TRBJ2-3	-	-	TRBV5-1	CASSLGGHRDTQYF	TGCGCCAGCAGCCTCGGGGGGCATAGAGATACGCAGTATTTT
TRBJ2-1	-	-	TRBV11-2	CASSFLGNEQFF	TGTGCCAGCAGCTTTCTAGGCAATGAGCAGTTCTTC
TRBJ2-1	-	-	TRBV19	CASSSDRSSYNEQFF	TGTGCCAGTAGTTCTGACAGGAGCTCCTACAATGAGCAGTTCTTC
TRBJ2-1	-	-	TRBV14	CASSQDRQPGLNEQFF	TGTGCCAGCAGCCAAGATCGACAGCCCGGTCTCAATGAGCAGTTCTTC
TRBJ2-7	-	-	TRBV19	CASSTLTGNLPYEQYF	TGTGCCAGTAGTACCCTCACAGGGAATCTGCCCTACGAGCAGTACTTC
TRBJ1-6	-	-	TRBV19	CASSTEQGRRNSPLHF	TGTGCCAGTAGTACTGAACAGGGCAGGCGTAATTCACCCCTCCACTTT
TRBJ1-1	-	-	TRBV5-1	CASSLDGRENTEAFF	TGCGCCAGCAGCTTGGATGGCAGGGAGAACACTGAAGCTTTCTTT
TRBJ1-2	-	-	TRBV6-2/TRBV6-3	CASSKNQGGSGYTF	TGTGCCAGCAGCAAAAACCAGGGAGGATCTGGCTACACCTTC
TRBJ2-1	-	few	TRBV1	CTSSQEVKTSGGTYNEQFF	TGCACCAGCAGCCAAGAAGTTAAAACTAGCGGGGGGACTTACAATGAGCAGTTCTTC
TRBJ1-1	TRBD1	-	TRBV27	CASSRTGNTEAFF	TGTGCCAGCAGTCGGACAGGAAACACTGAAGCTTTCTTT
TRBJ1-1	-	once	TRBV25-1	CASRDILNTEAFF	TGTGCTTCTAGGGACATATTGAACACTGAAGCTTTCTTT
TRBJ2-2	TRBD1	-	TRBV28	CASSDPIDRDNTGELFF	TGTGCCAGCAGTGATCCTATTGACAGGGACAACACCGGGGAGCTGTTTTTT
TRBJ2-3	TRBD2	-	TRBV4-1	CASSQDSGGPPDTQYF	TGCGCCAGCAGCCAAGATAGCGGGGGGCCCCCAGATACGCAGTATTTT
TRBJ1-2	-	-	TRBV7-2	CASSFQGSYGYTF	TGTGCCAGCAGCTTCCAGGGTTCCTATGGCTACACCTTC
TRBJ2-3	TRBD1	-	TRBV19	CASSYLPGQRTDTQYF	TGTGCCAGTAGCTACCTGCCGGGACAGCGCACAGATACGCAGTATTTT
TRBJ1-3	-	-	TRBV18	CASSPKGSGNTIYF	TGTGCCAGCTCACCGAAGGGGTCTGGAAACACCATATATTTT
TRBJ1-2	-	-	TRBV5-4	CASSLFQTGAYGYTF	TGTGCCAGCAGCCTCTTTCAGACAGGCGCCTATGGCTACACCTTC
TRBJ2-5	-	-	TRBV10-1	CASSRGGDETQYF	TGCGCCAGCTCCCGAGGAGGTGATGAGACCCAGTACTTC
TRBJ1-1	-	-	TRBV5-1	CASSLGFAGLQPEAFF	TGCGCCAGCAGCTTGGGTTTCGCGGGACTTCAGCCAGAAGCTTTCTTT
TRBJ2-7	TRBD1	-	TRBV5-6	CASSGGTGTGAYEQYF	TGTGCCAGCAGCGGGGGTACCGGGACAGGAGCCTACGAGCAGTACTTC
TRBJ2-1	TRBD1	-	TRBV19	CASSIAGTGRPEQFF	TGTGCCAGTAGTATAGCCGGGACAGGGAGGCCTGAGCAGTTCTTC